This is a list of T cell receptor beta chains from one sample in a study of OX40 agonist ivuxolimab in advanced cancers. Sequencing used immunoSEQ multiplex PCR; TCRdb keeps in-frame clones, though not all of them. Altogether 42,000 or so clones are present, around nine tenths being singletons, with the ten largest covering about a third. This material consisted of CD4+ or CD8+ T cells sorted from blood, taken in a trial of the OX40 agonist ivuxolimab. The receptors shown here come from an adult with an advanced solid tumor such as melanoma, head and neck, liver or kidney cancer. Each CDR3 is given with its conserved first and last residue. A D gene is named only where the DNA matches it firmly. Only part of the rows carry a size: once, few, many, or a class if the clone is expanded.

DNA: TGTGCCACCAGCAGAGGGACAGGGGACACCGGGGAGCTGTTTTTT
CDR3: CATSRGTGDTGELFF
D: TRBD1
V: TRBV15
size: few
J: TRBJ2-2

DNA: TGTGCCAGCAGTTACTCGGTTGCGCGGGTAGAGACCCAGTACTTC
CDR3: CASSYSVARVETQYF
D: -
V: TRBV6-5
size: -
J: TRBJ2-5

DNA: TGTGCCAGTAGTTATCCGGGACTCACACAAGAGACCCAGTACTTC
CDR3: CASSYPGLTQETQYF
D: -
V: TRBV19
size: -
J: TRBJ2-5

DNA: TGCGCCAGCAGCTTGAGCATAGGGGGAGAAAAACTGTTTTTT
CDR3: CASSLSIGGEKLFF
D: -
V: TRBV5-1
size: -
J: TRBJ1-4

DNA: TGTGCCTGGAGTGTAACGATATTGGGCACTGAAGCTTTCTTT
CDR3: CAWSVTILGTEAFF
D: -
V: TRBV30
size: -
J: TRBJ1-1

DNA: TGTGCCAGCAGTCGTGGGGGCAGAACCGGGGAGCTGTTTTTT
CDR3: CASSRGGRTGELFF
D: -
V: TRBV2
size: -
J: TRBJ2-2

DNA: TGCGCCAGCAGCCCCGGCGGGGGTGGAAACACCATATATTTT
CDR3: CASSPGGGGNTIYF
D: -
V: TRBV5-1
size: -
J: TRBJ1-3

DNA: TGTGCCAGCATCCCAACAGGGGGAAACCTATATAGCAATCAGCCCCAGCATTTT
CDR3: CASIPTGGNLYSNQPQHF
D: TRBD1
V: TRBV28
size: once
J: TRBJ1-5

DNA: TGCGCCAGCAGCCAAGATGAGCAGAAGCGAGGCGGGACAGATACGCAGTATTTT
CDR3: CASSQDEQKRGGTDTQYF
D: -
V: TRBV4-1
size: -
J: TRBJ2-3

DNA: TGTGCCTGGGACAGGGTCCCAGATACGCAGTATTTT
CDR3: CAWDRVPDTQYF
D: TRBD1
V: TRBV30
size: -
J: TRBJ2-3

DNA: TGTGCCAGCTCGGTGACAGGGGAGTTCACTGAAGCTTTCTTT
CDR3: CASSVTGEFTEAFF
D: TRBD1
V: TRBV18
size: -
J: TRBJ1-1

DNA: TGCGCCAGCAGGGAAGGATCCTCGGGGGAGCTGTTTTTT
CDR3: CASREGSSGELFF
D: -
V: TRBV5-1
size: -
J: TRBJ2-2

DNA: TGTGCCAGTAGTATTAGCAGAGATAATTCACCCCTCCACTTT
CDR3: CASSISRDNSPLHF
D: -
V: TRBV19
size: -
J: TRBJ1-6

DNA: TGCAGTGCTCTACAGGGAGATCAGCAGTTCTTC
CDR3: CSALQGDQQFF
D: -
V: TRBV20-1
size: -
J: TRBJ2-1